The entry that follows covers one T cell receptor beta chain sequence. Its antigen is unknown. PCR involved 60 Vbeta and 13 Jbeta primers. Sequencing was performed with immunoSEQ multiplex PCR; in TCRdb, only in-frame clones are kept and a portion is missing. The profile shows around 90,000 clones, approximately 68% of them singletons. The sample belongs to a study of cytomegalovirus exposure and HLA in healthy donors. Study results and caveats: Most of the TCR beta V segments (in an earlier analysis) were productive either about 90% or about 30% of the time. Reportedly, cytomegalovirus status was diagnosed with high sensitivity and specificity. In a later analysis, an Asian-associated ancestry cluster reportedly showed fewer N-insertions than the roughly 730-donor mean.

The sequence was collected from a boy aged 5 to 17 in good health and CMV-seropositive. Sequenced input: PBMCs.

The CDR3 nucleotides are TGTGCCAGCAGTGAGATTTCCGAGACTGAAGCTTTCTTT. Translating gives CASSEISETEAFF. The gene calls are TRBV25-1 and TRBJ1-1; D call uncertain. This CDR3 is 13 amino acids long. Per the germline V gene, CDR1 is MGHDK and CDR2 is SYGVNS. V gave up 3 bases and J gave up 5 bases, with 10 bases separating them.